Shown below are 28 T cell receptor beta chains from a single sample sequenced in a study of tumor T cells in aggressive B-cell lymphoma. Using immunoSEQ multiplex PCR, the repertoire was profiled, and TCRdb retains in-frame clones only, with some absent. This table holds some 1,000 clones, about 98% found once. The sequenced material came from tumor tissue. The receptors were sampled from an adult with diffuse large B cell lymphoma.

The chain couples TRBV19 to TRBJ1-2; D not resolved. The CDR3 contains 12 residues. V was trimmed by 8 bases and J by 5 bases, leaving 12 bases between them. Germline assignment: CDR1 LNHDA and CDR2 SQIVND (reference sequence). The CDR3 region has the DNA TGTGCCAGTCTCGGGATCAAATATGGCTACACCTTC. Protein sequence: CASLGIKYGYTF. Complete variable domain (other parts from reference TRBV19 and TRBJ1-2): DGGITQSPKYLFRKEGQNVTLSCEQNLNHDAMYWYRQDPGQGLRLIYYSQIVNDFQKGDIAEGYSVSREKKESFPLTVTSAQKNPTAFYLCASLGIKYGYTFGSGTRLTVV.

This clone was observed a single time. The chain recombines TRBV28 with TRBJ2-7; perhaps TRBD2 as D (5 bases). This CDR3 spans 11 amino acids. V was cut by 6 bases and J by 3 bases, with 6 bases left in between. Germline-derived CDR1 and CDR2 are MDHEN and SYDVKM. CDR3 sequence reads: CASSRDYEQYF. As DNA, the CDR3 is TGTGCCAGCAGCCGGGACTACGAGCAGTACTTC.

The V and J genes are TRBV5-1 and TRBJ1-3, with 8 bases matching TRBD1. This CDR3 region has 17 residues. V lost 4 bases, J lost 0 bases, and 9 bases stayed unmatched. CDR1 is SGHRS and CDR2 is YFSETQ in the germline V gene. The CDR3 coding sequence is TGCGCCAGCAGCCGAGGGACAGGCACTTCCTCTGGAAACACCATATATTTT. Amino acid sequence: CASSRGTGTSSGNTIYF.

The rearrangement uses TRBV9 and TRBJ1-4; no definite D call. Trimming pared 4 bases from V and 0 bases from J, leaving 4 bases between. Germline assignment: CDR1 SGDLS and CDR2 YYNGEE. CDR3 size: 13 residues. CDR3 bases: TGTGCCAGCAGCACGGCAACTAATGAAAAACTGTTTTTT. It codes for CASSTATNEKLFF.

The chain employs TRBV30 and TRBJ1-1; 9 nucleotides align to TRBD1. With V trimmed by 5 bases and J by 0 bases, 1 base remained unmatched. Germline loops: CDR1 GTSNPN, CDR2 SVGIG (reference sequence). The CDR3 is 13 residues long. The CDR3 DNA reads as TGTGCCTGGCGGACAGGGGTGAACACTGAAGCTTTCTTT. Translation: CAWRTGVNTEAFF.

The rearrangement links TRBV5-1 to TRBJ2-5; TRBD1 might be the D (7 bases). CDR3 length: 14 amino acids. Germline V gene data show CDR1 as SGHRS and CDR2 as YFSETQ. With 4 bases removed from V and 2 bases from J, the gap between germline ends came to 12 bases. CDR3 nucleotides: TGCGCCAGCAGCCTGCGGGGACAGCAAGAGACCCAGTACTTC. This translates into CASSLRGQQETQYF.

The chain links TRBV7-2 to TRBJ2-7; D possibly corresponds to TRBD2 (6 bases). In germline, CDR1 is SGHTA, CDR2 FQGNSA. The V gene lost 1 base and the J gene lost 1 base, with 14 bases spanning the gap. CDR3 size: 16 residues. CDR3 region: CASSLGWDLRSYEQYF. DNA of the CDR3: TGTGCCAGCAGCTTAGGGTGGGACTTGAGATCCTACGAGCAGTACTTC.

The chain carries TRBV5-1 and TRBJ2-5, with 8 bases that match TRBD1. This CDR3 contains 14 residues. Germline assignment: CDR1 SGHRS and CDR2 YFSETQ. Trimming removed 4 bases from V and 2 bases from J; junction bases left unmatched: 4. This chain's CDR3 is CASSPGQGQETQYF. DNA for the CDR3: TGCGCCAGCAGCCCAGGACAGGGTCAAGAGACCCAGTACTTC.

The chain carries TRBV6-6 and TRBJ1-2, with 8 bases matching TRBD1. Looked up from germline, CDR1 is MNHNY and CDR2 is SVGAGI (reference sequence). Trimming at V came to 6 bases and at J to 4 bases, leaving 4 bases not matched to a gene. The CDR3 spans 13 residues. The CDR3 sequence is CASRTDRGYGYTF. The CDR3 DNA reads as TGTGCCAGCAGGACCGACAGGGGCTATGGCTACACCTTC.

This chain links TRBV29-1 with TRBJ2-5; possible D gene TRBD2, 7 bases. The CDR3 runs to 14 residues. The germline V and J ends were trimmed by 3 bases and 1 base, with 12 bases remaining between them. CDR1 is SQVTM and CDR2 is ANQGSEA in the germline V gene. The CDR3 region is CSVDAGATQETQYF. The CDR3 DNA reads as TGCAGCGTTGATGCGGGGGCAACCCAAGAGACCCAGTACTTC.

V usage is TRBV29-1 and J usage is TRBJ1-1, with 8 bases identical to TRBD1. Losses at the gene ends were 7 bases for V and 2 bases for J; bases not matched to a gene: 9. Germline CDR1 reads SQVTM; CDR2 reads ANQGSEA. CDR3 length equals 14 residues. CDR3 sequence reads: CSGMTGAGNTEAFF. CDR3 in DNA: TGCAGCGGGATGACAGGGGCGGGCAACACTGAAGCTTTCTTT.

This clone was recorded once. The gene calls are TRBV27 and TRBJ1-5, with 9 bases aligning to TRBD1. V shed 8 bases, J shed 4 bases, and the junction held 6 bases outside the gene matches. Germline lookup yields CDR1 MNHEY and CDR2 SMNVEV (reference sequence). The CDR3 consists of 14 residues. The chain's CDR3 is CASAGQGLNQPQHF. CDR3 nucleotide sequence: TGTGCCAGCGCAGGACAGGGGTTGAATCAGCCCCAGCATTTT.

The CDR3 bases are TGTGCCAGCAGCTTAGTACAGAACACTGAAGCTTTCTTT. Translated, it gives CASSLVQNTEAFF. The gene calls are TRBV7-6 and TRBJ1-1; D gene uncertain. The length of the CDR3 is 13 residues. Germline CDR1 and CDR2: SGHVS and FNYEAQ. Trimming cost V 1 base and J 1 base, with 4 bases left between them.

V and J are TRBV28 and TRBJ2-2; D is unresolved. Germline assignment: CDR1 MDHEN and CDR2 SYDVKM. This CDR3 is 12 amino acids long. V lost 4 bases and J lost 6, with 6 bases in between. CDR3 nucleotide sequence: TGTGCCAGCAGTTCCTCTTCCGGGGAGCTGTTTTTT. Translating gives CASSSSSGELFF.

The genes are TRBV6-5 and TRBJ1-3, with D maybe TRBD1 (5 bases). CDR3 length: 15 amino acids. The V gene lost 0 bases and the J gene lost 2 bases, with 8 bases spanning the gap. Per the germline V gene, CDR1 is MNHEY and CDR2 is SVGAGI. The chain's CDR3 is CASSYSAGTGNTIYF. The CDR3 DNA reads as TGTGCCAGCAGTTACTCGGCAGGGACTGGAAACACCATATATTTT.

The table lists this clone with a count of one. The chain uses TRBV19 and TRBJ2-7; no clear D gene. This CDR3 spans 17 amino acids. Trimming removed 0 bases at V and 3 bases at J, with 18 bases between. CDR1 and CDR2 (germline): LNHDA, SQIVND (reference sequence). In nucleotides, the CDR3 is TGTGCCAGTAGTATAGAACCCCCCGGAGCTGTTAGCTACGAGCAGTACTTC. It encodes CASSIEPPGAVSYEQYF.

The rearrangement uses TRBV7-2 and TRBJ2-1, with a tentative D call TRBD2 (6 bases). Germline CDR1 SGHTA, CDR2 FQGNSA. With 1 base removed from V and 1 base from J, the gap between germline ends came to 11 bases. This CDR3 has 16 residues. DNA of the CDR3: TGTGCCAGCAGCTTAGGTCTAGCGACTTCCTACAATGAGCAGTTCTTC. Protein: CASSLGLATSYNEQFF.

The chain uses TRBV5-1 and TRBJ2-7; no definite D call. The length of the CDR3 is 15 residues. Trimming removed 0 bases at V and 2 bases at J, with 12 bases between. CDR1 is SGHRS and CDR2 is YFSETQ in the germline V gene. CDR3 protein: CASSLASGPAYEQYF. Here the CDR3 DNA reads TGCGCCAGCAGCTTGGCTAGTGGTCCCGCCTACGAGCAGTACTTC.

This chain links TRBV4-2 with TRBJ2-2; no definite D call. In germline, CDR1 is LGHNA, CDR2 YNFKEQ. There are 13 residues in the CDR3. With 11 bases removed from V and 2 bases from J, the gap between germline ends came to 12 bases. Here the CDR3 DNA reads TGTGCCGCCGACTCGGCCAACACCGGGGAGCTGTTTTTT. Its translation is CAADSANTGELFF.

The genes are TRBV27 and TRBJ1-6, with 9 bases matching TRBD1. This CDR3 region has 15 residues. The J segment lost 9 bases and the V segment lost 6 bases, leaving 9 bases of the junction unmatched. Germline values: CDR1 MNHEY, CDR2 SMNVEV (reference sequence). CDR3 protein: CASRGQGLLSSPLHF. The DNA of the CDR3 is TGTGCCAGCAGAGGACAGGGGCTTTTAAGTTCACCCCTCCACTTT.

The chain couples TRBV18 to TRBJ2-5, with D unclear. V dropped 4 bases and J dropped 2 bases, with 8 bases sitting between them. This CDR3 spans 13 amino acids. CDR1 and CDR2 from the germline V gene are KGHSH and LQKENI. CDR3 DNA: TGTGCCAGCTCACGAGATCAACAAGAGACCCAGTACTTC. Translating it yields CASSRDQQETQYF.

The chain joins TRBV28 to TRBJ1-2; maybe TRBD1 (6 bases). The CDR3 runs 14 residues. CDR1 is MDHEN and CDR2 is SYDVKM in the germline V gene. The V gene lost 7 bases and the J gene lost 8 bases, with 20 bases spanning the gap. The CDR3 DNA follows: TGTGCCAGCACGGGTGGACAGTTCCTCGGGGGCTACACCTTC. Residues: CASTGGQFLGGYTF.

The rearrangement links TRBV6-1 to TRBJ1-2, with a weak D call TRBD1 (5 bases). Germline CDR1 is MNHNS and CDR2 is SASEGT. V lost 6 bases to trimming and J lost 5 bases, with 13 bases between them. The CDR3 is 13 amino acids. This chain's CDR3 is CASRTGTDYGYTF. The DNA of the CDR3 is TGTGCCAGCAGGACCGGGACTGATTATGGCTACACCTTC.

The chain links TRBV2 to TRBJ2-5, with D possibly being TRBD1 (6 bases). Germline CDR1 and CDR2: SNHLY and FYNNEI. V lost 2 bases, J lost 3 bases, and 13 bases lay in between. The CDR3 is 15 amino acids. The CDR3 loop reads CASSEWAGVEETQYF. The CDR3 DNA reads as TGTGCCAGCAGTGAATGGGCAGGGGTTGAAGAGACCCAGTACTTC. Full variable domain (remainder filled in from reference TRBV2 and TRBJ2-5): EPEVTQTPSHQVTQMGQEVILRCVPISNHLYFYWYRQILGQKVEFLVSFYNNEISEKSEIFDDQFSVERPDGSNFTLKIRSTKLEDSAMYFCASSEWAGVEETQYFGPGTRLLVL.

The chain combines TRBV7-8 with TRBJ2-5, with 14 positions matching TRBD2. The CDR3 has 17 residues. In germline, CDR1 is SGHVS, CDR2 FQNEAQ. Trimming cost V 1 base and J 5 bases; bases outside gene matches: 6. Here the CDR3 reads CASSLGLAGGLGETQYF. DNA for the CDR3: TGTGCCAGCAGCTTAGGACTAGCGGGGGGGCTCGGTGAGACCCAGTACTTC.

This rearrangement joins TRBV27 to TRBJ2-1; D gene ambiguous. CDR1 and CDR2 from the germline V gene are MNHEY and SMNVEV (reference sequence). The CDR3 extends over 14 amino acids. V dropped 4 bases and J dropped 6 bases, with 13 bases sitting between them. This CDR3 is CASSSATDGNEQFF. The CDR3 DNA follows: TGTGCCAGCAGTTCCGCTACAGACGGCAATGAGCAGTTCTTC.

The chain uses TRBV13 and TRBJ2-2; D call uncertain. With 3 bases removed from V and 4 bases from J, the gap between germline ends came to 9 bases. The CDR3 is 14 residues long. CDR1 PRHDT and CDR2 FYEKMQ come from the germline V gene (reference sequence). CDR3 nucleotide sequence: TGTGCCAGCAGCTTCGACATCATCACCGGGGAGCTGTTTTTT. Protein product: CASSFDIITGELFF.

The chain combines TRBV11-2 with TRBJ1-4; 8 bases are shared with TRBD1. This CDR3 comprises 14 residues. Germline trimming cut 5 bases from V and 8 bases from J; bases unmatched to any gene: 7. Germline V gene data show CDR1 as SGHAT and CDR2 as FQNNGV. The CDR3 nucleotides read TGTGCCAGCAGCCGAGGACAGGGTGACGAAAAACTGTTTTTT. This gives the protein CASSRGQGDEKLFF. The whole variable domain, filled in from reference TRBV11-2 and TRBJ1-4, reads EAGVAQSPRYKIIEKRQSVAFWCNPISGHATLYWYQQILGQGPKLLIQFQNNGVVDDSQLPKDRFSAERLKGVDSTLKIQPAKLEDSAVYLCASSRGQGDEKLFFGSGTQLSVL.